These 5 T cell receptor beta chains share one sample of origin, sequenced in a study of cytomegalovirus exposure and HLA in healthy donors. The PCR employed 60 Vbeta primers together with 13 Jbeta primers. Repertoires were generated with immunoSEQ multiplex PCR, while TCRdb's copy carries only in-frame clones and drops some. The profile shows 200,000 or so clones, around 73% of them singletons. The material sequenced was PBMCs. These receptors were collected from a woman aged 30 to 39 in good health and CMV-seronegative.

This clone was seen just once. This chain links TRBV27 with TRBJ2-2, with TRBD2 matching over 10 bases. J lost 3 bases, V lost 3 bases, and 4 bases had no gene match. The V gene's germline CDR1 is MNHEY and CDR2 SMNVEV (reference sequence). The CDR3 is 16 residues long. The chain's CDR3 is CASSLYGTSDTGELFF. The CDR3 coding sequence is TGTGCCAGCAGTTTGTACGGGACTAGCGACACCGGGGAGCTGTTTTTT.

The chain has TRBV5-5 and TRBJ1-1, with D possibly being TRBD1 (6 bases). V lost 0 bases, J lost 5 bases, and 14 bases lay in between. The CDR3 has 15 amino acids. Looked up from germline, CDR1 is SGHKS and CDR2 is YYEKEE (reference sequence). CDR3 loop: CASSLVQGFETEAFF. CDR3 nucleotide sequence: TGTGCCAGCAGCTTGGTCCAGGGGTTTGAGACTGAAGCTTTCTTT.

The rearrangement uses TRBV9 and TRBJ2-2, with a possible D match to TRBD1 (5 bases). Trimming took 6 bases from V and 6 from J, leaving 18 bases between them. The CDR3 length is 15 residues. Per germline, CDR1 SGDLS and CDR2 YYNGEE. The CDR3, as DNA: TGTGCCAGCAACCCCGGTGCAGGGTTTTCCGGGGAGCTGTTTTTT. Translation gives CASNPGAGFSGELFF. The variable domain in full, with the rest retrieved from reference TRBV9 and TRBJ2-2, is DSGVTQTPKHLITATGQRVTLRCSPRSGDLSVYWYQQSLDQGLQFLIQYYNGEERAKGNILERFSAQQFPDLHSELNLSSLELGDSALYFCASNPGAGFSGELFFGEGSRLTVL.

The chain couples TRBV28 to TRBJ2-5, with D possibly TRBD1 on 5 matching bases. The V end lost 4 bases, the J end lost 2 bases, and 14 bases lay between the germline ends. CDR1 is MDHEN and CDR2 is SYDVKM in the germline V gene. The length of the CDR3 is 15 residues. The CDR3: CASSSPTELQETQYF. The CDR3 bases are TGTGCCAGCAGTTCACCGACAGAACTACAAGAGACCCAGTACTTC.

The chain combines TRBV7-2 with TRBJ2-3, with no clear D. Trimming pared 5 bases from V and 6 bases from J, leaving 12 bases between. The CDR3 is made up of 13 amino acids. From germline, CDR1 is SGHTA and CDR2 FQGNSA. The CDR3 DNA reads TGTGCCAGCAGCGACGATTTAGCCGATACGCAGTATTTT. Its protein is CASSDDLADTQYF.